The sequence of this T cell receptor beta chain was determined in a study of T cells in Graves' hyperthyroidism and ophthalmopathy. The wider study: Peripheral blood specimens were obtained at initial diagnosis, prior to any treatment. Overall study findings and caveats: Ophthalmopathy and stable hyperthyroidism were separated by a 13 V-J model.

Diagnosing involved the use of clinical symptoms, serum thyroxine and TRAb, thyroid ultrasound and orbital computed tomography. V lost 3 bases and J lost 4, with 9 bases in between. This CDR3 has 13 residues. Germline assignment: CDR1 LNHNV and CDR2 YYDKDF (reference sequence). Researchers took RNA transcripts and amplified the TCR beta CDR3 regions from them. TCR CDR3 regions were first amplified by RT-PCR with HTBI primers. A single record per CDR3 protein comes from TCRdb applying MiXCR to the multiplex PCR reads. The table records about 420,000 distinct CDR3 sequences, 15% to 18% of them present only once. About this clonotype: What it binds is unknown.

This TCR came from a woman aged 18-29 years with Graves' hyperthyroidism. The chain is built from TRBV15 and TRBJ1-2; a possible D gene is TRBD1 (6 bases). Sequencing was done on a sample of blood. CDR3: CATSRDRSYGYTF. The CDR3 DNA sequence: TGTGCCACCAGCAGGGACAGATCCTATGGCTACACCTTC.